The clone carrying this TCR beta chain showed up just a few times. Its antigen is unknown. The V end lost 2 bases, the J end lost 4 bases, and 9 bases lay between the germline ends. Per the germline V gene, CDR1 is MNHNS and CDR2 is SASEGT. The CDR3 covers 14 residues. TCRdb re-analysed the reads in MiXCR, keeping a single row per CDR3 protein. This table holds some 350,000 distinct CDR3 sequences, about 34% found once. The data stem from a study of T cell repertoires in cytomegalovirus infection. Here the sequenced sample was cultured PBMCs, taken from culture after CMV antigen stimulation. This chain connects TRBV6-1 to TRBJ2-1; D is undetermined. The TCR sequence derives from a human donor in good health (CMV status not recorded). Some clones in this sample may be carry-over from other donors' samples. CDR3 protein: CASSERGIYNEQFF. The CDR3, as DNA: TGTGCCAGCAGTGAACGTGGGATTTACAATGAGCAGTTCTTC.